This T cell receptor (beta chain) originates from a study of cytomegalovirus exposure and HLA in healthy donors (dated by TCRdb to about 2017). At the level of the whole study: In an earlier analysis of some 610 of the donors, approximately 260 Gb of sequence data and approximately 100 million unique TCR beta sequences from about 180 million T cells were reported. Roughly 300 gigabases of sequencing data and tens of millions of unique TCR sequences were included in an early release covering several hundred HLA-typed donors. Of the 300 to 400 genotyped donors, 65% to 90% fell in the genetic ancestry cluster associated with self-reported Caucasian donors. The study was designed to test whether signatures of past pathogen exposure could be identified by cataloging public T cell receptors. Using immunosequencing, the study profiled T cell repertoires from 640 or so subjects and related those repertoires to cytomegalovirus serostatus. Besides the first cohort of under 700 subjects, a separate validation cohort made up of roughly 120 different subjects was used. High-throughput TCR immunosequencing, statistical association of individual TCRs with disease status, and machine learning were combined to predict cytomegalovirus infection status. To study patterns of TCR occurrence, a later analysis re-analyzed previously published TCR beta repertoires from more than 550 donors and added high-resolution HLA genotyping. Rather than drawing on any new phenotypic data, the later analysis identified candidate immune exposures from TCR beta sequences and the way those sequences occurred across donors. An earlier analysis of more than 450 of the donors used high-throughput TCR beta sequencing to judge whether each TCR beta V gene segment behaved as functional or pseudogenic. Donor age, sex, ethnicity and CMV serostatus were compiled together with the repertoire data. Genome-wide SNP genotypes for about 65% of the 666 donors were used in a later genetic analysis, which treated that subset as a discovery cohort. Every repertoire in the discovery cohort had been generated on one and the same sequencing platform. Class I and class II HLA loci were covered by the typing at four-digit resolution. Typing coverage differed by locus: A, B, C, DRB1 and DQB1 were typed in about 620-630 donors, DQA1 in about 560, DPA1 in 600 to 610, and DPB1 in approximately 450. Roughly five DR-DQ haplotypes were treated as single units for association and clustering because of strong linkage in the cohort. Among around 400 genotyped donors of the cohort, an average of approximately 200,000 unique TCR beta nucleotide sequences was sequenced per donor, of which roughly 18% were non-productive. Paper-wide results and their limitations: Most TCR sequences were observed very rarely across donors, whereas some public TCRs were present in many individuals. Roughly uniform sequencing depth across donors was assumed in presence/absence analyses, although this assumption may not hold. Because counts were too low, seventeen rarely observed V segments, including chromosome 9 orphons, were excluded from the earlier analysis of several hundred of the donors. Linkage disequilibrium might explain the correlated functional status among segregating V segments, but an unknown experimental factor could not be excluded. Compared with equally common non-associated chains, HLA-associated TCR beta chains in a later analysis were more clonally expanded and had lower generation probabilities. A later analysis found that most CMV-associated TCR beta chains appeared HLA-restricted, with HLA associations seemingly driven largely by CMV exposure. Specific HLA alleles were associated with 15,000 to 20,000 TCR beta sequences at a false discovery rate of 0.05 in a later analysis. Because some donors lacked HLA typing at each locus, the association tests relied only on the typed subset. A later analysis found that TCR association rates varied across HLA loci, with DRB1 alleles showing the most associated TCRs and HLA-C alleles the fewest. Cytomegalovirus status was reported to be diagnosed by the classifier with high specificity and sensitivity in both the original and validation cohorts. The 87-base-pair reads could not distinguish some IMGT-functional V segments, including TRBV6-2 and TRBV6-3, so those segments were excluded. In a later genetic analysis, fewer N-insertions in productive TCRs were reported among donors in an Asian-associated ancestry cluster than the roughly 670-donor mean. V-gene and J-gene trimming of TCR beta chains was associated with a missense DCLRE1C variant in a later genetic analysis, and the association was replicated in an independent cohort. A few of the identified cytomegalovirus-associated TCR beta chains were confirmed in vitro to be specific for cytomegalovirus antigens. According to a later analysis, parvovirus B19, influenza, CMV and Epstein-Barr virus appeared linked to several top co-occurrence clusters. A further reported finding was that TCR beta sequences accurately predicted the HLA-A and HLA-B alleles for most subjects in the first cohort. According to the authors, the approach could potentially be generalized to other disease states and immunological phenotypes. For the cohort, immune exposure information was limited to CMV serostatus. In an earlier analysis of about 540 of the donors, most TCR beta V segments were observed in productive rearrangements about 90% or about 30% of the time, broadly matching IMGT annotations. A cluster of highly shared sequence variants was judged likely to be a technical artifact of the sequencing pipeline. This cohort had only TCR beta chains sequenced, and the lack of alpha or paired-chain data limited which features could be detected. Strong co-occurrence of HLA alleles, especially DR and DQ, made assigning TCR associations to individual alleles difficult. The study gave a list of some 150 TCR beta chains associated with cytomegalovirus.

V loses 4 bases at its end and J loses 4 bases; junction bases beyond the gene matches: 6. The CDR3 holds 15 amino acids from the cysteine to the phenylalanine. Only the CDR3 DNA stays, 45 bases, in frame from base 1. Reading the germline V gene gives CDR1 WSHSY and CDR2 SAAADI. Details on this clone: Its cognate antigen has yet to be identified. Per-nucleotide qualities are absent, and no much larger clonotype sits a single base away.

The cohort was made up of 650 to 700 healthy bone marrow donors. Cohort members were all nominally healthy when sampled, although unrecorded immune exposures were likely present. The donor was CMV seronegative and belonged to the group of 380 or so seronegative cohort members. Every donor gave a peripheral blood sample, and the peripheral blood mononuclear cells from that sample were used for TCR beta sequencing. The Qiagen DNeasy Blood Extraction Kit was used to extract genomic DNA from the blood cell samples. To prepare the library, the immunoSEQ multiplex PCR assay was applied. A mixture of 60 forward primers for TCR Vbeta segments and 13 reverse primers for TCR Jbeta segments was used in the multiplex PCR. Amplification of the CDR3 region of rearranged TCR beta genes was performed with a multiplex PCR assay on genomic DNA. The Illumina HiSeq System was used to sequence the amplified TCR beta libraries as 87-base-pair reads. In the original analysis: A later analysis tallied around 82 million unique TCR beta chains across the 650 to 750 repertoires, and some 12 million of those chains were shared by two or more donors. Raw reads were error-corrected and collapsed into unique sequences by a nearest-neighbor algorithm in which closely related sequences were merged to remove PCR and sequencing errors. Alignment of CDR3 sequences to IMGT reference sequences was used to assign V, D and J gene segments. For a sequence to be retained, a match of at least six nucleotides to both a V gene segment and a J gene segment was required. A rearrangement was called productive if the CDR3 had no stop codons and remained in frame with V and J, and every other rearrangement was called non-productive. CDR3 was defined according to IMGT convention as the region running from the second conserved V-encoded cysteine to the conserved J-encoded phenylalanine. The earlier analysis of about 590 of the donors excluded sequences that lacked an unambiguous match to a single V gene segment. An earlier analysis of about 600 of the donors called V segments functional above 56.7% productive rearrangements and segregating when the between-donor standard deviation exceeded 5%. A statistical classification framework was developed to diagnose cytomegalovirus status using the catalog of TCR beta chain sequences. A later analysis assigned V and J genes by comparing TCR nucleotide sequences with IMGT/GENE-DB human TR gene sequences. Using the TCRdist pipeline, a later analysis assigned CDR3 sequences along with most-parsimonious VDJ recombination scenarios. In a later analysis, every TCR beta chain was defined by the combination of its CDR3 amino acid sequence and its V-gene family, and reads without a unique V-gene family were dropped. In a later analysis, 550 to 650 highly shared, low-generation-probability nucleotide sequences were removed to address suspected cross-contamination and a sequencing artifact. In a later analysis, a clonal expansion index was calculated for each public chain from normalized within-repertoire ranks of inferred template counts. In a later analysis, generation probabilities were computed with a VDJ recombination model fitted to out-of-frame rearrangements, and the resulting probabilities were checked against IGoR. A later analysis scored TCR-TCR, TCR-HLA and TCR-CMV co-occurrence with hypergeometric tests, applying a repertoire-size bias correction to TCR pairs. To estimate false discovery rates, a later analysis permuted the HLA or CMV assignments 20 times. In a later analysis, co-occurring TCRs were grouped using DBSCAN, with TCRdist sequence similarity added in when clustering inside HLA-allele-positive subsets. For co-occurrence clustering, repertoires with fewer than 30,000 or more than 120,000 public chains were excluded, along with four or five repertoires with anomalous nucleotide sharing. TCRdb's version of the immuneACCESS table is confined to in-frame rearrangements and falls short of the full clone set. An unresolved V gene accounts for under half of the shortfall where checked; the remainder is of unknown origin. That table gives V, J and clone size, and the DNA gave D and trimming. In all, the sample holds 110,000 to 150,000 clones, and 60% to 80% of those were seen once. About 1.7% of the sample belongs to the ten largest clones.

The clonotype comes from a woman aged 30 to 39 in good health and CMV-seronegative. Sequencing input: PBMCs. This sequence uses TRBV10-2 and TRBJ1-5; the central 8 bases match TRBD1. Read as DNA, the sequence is TGCGCCAGCAGTGGAGGGACAGGTCTAAATCAGCCCCAGCATTTT. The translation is CASSGGTGLNQPQHF.